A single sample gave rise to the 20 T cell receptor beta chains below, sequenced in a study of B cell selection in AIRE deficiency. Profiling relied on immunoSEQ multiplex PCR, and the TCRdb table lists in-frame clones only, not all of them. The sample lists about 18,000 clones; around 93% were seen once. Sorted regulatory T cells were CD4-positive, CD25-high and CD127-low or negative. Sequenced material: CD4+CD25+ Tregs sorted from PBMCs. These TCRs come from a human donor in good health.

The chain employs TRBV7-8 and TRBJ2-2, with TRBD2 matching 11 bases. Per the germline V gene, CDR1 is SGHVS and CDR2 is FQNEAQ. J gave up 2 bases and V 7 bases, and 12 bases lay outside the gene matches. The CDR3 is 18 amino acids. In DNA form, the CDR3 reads TGTGCCAGCACCCCGGGACTGACTAGCGGGACCAACACCGGGGAGCTGTTTTTT. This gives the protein CASTPGLTSGTNTGELFF.

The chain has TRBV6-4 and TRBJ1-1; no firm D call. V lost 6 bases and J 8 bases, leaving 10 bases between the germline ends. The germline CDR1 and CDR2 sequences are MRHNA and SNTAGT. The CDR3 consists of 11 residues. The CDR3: CASRGPQEAFF. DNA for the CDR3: TGTGCCAGCAGGGGTCCCCAGGAAGCTTTCTTT.

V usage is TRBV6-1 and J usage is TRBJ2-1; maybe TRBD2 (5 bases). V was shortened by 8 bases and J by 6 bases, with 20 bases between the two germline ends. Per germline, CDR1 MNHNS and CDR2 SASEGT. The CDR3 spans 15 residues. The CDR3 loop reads CASFQRGATSNEQFF. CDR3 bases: TGTGCCAGCTTCCAAAGAGGAGCAACTAGCAATGAGCAGTTCTTC.

The chain's CDR3 is CASGVMLASDEQYF. The CDR3 DNA reads as TGTGCCAGCGGCGTCATGCTAGCGTCGGACGAGCAGTACTTC. The genes are TRBV25-1 and TRBJ2-7; D possibly corresponds to TRBD2 (6 bases). Between the trimmed V and J ends, which lost 8 bases and 5 bases, there was a span of 19 bases. This CDR3 is built from 14 residues. Germline CDR1 MGHDK, CDR2 SYGVNS.

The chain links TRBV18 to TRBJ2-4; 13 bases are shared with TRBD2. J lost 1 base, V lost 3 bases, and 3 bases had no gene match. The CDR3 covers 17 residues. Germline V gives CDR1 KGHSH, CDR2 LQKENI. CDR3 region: CASSPTSGRSAKNIQYF. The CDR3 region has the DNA TGTGCCAGCTCACCGACTAGCGGGAGGTCGGCCAAAAACATTCAGTACTTC.

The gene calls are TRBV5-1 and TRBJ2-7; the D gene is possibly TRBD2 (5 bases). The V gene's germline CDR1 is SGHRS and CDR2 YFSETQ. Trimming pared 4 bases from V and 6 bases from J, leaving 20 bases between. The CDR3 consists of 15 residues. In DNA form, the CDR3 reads TGCGCCAGCAGCCCCCGGGGTGGCGGTTCCCTCGAGCAGTACTTC. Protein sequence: CASSPRGGGSLEQYF.

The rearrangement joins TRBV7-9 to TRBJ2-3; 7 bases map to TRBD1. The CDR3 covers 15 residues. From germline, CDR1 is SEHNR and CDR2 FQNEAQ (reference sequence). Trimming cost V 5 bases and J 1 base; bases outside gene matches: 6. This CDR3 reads CASSRGDSRTDTQYF. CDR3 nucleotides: TGTGCCAGCAGCCGAGGGGACAGCCGCACAGATACGCAGTATTTT.

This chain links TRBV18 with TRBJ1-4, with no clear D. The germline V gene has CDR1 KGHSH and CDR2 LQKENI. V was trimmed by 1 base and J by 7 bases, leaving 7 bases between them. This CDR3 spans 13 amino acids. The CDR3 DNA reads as TGTGCCAGCTCACCACTGGAAGGTGAAAAACTGTTTTTT. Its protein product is CASSPLEGEKLFF.

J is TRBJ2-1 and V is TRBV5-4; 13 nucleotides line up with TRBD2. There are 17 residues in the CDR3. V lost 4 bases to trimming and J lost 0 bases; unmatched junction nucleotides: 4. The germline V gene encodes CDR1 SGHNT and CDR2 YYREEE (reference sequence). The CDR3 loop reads CASSILAGGSSYNEQFF. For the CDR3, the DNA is TGTGCCAGCAGCATACTAGCGGGAGGGAGCTCCTACAATGAGCAGTTCTTC.

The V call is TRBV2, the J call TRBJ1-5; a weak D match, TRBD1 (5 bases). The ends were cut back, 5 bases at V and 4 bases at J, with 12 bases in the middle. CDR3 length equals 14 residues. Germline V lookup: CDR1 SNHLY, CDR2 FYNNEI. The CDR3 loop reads CASSRQQANQPQHF. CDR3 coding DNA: TGTGCCAGCAGTCGACAGCAAGCTAATCAGCCCCAGCATTTT. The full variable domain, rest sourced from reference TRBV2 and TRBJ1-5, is EPEVTQTPSHQVTQMGQEVILRCVPISNHLYFYWYRQILGQKVEFLVSFYNNEISEKSEIFDDQFSVERPDGSNFTLKIRSTKLEDSAMYFCASSRQQANQPQHFGDGTRLSIL.

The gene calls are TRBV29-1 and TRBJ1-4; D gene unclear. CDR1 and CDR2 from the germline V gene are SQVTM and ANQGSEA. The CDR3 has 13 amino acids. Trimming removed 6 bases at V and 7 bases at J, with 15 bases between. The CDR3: CSVGITASEKLFF. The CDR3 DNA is TGCAGCGTGGGGATAACGGCCAGTGAAAAACTGTTTTTT. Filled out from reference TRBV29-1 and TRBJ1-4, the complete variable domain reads SAVISQKPSRDICQRGTSLTIQCQVDSQVTMMFWYRQQPGQSLTLIATANQGSEATYESGFVIDKFPISRPNLTFSTLTVSNMSPEDSSIYLCSVGITASEKLFFGSGTQLSVL.

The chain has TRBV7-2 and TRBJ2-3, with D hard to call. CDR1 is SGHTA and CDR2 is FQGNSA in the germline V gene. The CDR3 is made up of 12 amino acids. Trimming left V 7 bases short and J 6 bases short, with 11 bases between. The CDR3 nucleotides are TGTGCCAGCAACCCCCAAGGGGATACGCAGTATTTT. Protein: CASNPQGDTQYF.

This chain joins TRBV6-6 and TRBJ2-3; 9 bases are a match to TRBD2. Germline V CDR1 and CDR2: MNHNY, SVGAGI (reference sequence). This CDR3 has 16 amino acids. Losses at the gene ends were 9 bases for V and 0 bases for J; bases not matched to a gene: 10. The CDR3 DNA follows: TGTGCCAGTCGGGCTAGCGGGATGAAAAGCACAGATACGCAGTATTTT. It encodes CASRASGMKSTDTQYF.

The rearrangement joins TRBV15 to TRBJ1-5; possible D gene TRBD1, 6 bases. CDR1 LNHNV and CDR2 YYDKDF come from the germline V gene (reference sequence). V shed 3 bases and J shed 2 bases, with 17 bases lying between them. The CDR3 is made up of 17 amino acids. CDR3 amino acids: CATSSYPGHSGNQPQHF. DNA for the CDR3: TGTGCCACCAGCAGTTATCCGGGACATTCGGGCAATCAGCCCCAGCATTTT.

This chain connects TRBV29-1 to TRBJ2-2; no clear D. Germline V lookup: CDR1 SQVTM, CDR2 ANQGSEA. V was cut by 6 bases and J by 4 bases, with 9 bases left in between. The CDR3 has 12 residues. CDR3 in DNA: TGCAGCGTCGCAGCTTCCACCGGGGAGCTGTTTTTT. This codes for CSVAASTGELFF.

The CDR3 loop reads CASSGQGTAYGYTF. The CDR3 DNA sequence: TGTGCCAGCAGCGGACAGGGGACCGCCTATGGCTACACCTTC. The J gene is TRBJ1-2, the V gene TRBV2, with 9 bases matching TRBD1. This CDR3 region has 14 residues. Germline values: CDR1 SNHLY, CDR2 FYNNEI. The junction had 6 bases not matched to a gene; V was cut back by 6 bases and J by 4 bases. The full variable domain, in which reference TRBV2 and TRBJ1-2 provide the parts outside the CDR3, is EPEVTQTPSHQVTQMGQEVILRCVPISNHLYFYWYRQILGQKVEFLVSFYNNEISEKSEIFDDQFSVERPDGSNFTLKIRSTKLEDSAMYFCASSGQGTAYGYTFGSGTRLTVV.

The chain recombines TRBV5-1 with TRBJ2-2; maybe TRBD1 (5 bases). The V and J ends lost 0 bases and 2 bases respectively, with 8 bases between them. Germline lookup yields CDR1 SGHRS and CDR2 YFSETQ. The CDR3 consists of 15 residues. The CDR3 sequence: CASSLGQLNTGELFF. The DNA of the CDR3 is TGCGCCAGCAGCTTGGGACAGCTAAACACCGGGGAGCTGTTTTTT.

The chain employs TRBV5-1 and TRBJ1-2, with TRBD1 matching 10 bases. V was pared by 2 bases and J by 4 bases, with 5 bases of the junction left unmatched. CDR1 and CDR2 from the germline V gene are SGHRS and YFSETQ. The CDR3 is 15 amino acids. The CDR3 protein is CASSLTTGGLYGYTF. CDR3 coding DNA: TGCGCCAGCAGCTTAACGACAGGGGGCCTCTATGGCTACACCTTC.

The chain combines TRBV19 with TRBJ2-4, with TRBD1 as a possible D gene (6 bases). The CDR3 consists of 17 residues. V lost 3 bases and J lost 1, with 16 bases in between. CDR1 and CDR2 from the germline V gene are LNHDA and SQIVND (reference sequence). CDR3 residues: CASSIFPRDNAKNIQYF. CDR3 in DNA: TGTGCCAGTAGTATCTTTCCCCGGGACAACGCCAAAAACATTCAGTACTTC.

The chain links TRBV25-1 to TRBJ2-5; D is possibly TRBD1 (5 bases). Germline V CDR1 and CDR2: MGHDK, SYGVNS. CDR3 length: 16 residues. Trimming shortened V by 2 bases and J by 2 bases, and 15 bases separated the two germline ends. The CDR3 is CASSELWGRVQETQYF. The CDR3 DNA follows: TGTGCCAGCAGTGAACTATGGGGCAGGGTGCAAGAGACCCAGTACTTC.